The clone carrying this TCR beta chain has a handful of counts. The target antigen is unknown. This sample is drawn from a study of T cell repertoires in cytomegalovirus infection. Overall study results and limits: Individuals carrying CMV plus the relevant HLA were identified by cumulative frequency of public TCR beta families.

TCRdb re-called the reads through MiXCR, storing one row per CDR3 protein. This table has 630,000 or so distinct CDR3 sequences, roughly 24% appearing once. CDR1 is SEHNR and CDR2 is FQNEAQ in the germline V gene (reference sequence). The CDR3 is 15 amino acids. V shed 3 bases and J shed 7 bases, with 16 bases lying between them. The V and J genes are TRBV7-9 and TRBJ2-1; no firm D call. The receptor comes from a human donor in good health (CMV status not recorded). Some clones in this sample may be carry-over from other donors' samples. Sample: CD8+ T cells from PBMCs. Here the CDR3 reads CASSLIPFLFNEQFF. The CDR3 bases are TGTGCCAGCAGCTTGATCCCTTTCTTATTTAATGAGCAGTTCTTC.